This TCR beta chain emerged from a study of CD8 T cells in Susac syndrome. Random hexamers were used to reverse transcribe roughly 0.45 to 1 ug of RNA. Across 54 Vbeta and 13 Jbeta, TCR beta CDR3 was amplified with immunoSEQ multiplex PCR. MiXCR, run by TCRdb on the immunoSEQ multiplex PCR reads, gives a single entry per CDR3 protein. The profile shows approximately 71,000 distinct CDR3 sequences, approximately 96% of them singletons. Sample: CD4+ T cells from PBMCs. The TCR originated in a human donor with multiple sclerosis.

The CDR3 coding sequence is TGCAGCGTTGTAAAGGACAGGGGGGTTGAAGCTTTCTTT. This gives the protein CSVVKDRGVEAFF. The chain has TRBV29-1 and TRBJ1-1, with 10 bases lining up with TRBD1. CDR1 is SQVTM and CDR2 is ANQGSEA in the germline V gene. Trimming at V came to 4 bases and at J to 7 bases, leaving 6 bases not matched to a gene. The CDR3 length is 13 residues.